This TCR beta chain is drawn from a study of cytomegalovirus exposure and HLA in healthy donors. Study-wide results and limits: The authors listed over 150 TCR beta chains as cytomegalovirus-associated. The tendency of first-cohort TCR clusters to co-occur in the 120 or so validation repertoires was the finding of a later analysis. Most sequenced TCRs were rare (though some public TCRs occurred in many donors).

As for this clone: What it recognizes is unknown.

The V end was cut by 0 bases, the J end by 4 bases, with 10 bases between. The CDR3 is 14 residues long. Germline V lookup: CDR1 SGHRS, CDR2 YFSETQ. Generated by immunoSEQ multiplex PCR, the TCRdb table keeps only in-frame clones and is missing some. Here the sample spans around 65,000 clones, about 91% being singletons. The sequence was obtained from a man younger than 35 in good health and CMV-seropositive. V is TRBV5-1 and J is TRBJ1-2; possible D gene TRBD1, 5 bases. Sequenced input: PBMCs. The DNA of the CDR3 is TGCGCCAGCAGCTTGGGCCAGGGAGGCTATGGCTACACCTTC. Translation: CASSLGQGGYGYTF.